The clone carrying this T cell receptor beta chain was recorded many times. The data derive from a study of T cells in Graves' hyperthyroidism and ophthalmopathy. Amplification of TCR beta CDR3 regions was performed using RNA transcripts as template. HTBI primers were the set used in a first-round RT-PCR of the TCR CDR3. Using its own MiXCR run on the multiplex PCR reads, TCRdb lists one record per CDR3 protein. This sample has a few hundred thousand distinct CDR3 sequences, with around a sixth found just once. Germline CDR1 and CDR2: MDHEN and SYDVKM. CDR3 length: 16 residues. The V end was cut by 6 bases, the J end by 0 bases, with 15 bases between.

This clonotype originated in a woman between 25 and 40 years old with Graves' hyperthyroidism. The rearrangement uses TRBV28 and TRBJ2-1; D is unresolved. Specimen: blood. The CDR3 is CASSRSGVTSYNEQFF. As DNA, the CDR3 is TGTGCCAGCAGCCGCAGTGGGGTGACCTCCTACAATGAGCAGTTCTTC.